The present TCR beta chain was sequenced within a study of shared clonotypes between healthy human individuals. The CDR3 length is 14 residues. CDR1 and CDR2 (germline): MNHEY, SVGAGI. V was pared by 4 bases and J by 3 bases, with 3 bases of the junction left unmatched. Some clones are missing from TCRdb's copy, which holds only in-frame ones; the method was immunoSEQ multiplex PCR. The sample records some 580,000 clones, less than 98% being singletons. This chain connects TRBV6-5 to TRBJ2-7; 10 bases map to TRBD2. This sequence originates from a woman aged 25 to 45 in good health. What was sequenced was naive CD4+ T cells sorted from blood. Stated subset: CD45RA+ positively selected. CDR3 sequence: CASSLWTSGYEQYF. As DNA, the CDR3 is TGTGCCAGCAGTTTATGGACTAGCGGCTACGAGCAGTACTTC.